Listed here are 15 T cell receptor beta chains from one sample, sequenced in a study of T cells in Graves' hyperthyroidism and ophthalmopathy. RNA transcripts served as the template for amplifying TCR beta CDR3 regions. Initially, a first-round RT-PCR of the TCR CDR3 employed the HTBI primer set. Via MiXCR, TCRdb re-called the multiplex PCR reads, giving one row per CDR3 protein. Of about 550,000 distinct CDR3 sequences listed, around 20% are singletons. Source material: blood. These receptor sequences come from a man aged 18 to 29 with Graves' hyperthyroidism.

In this sample, this clonotype turned up many times. The V and J genes are TRBV27 and TRBJ2-7, with D possibly being TRBD2 (6 bases). This CDR3 is built from 15 residues. The V gene's germline CDR1 is MNHEY and CDR2 SMNVEV (reference sequence). The ends were cut back, 3 bases at V and 3 bases at J, with 15 bases in the middle. Here the CDR3 reads CASSFRRDSFYEQYF. In DNA form, the CDR3 reads TGTGCCAGCAGTTTCCGCCGGGACTCTTTCTACGAGCAGTACTTC.

This clonotype came up many times. The rearrangement links TRBV29-1 to TRBJ2-7, with D perhaps TRBD2 (6 bases). Germline V gene sequence: CDR1 SQVTM, CDR2 ANQGSEA. The CDR3 length is 14 residues. V lost 3 bases and J lost 6, with 18 bases in between. The CDR3 protein is CSVDFPGLGGEQYF. The CDR3 DNA is TGCAGCGTTGACTTTCCCGGGTTGGGGGGCGAGCAGTACTTC.

In this sample, this clonotype turned up many times. The chain is built from TRBV7-9 and TRBJ1-1; no clear D gene. Between the trimmed V and J ends, which lost 3 bases and 0 bases, there was a span of 8 bases. The CDR3 sequence is 14 residues long. Germline V gene data show CDR1 as SEHNR and CDR2 as FQNEAQ (reference sequence). CDR3 amino acids: CASSFQAMNTEAFF. In DNA form, the CDR3 reads TGTGCCAGCAGCTTCCAGGCCATGAACACTGAAGCTTTCTTT.

This clonotype was found many times. The CDR3 sequence: CASSVTSPGPGELFF. The CDR3, as DNA: TGTGCCAGCAGCGTAACGTCCCCAGGGCCCGGGGAGCTGTTTTTT. This rearrangement joins TRBV9 to TRBJ2-2; D is possibly TRBD1 (5 bases). Trimming left V 1 base short and J 6 bases short, with 13 bases between. There are 15 residues in the CDR3. Looked up from germline, CDR1 is SGDLS and CDR2 is YYNGEE.

The chain recombines TRBV5-1 with TRBJ1-5, with TRBD1 as a possible D gene (5 bases). Trimming took off 4 bases at V and 2 bases at J, with 16 bases between the two ends. CDR1 SGHRS and CDR2 YFSETQ come from the germline V gene. The CDR3 consists of 16 residues. CDR3 nucleotide sequence: TGCGCCAGCAGCCCGCAAGCGGGGGGAGGCAATCAGCCCCAGCATTTT. Amino acid sequence: CASSPQAGGGNQPQHF.

This clonotype was observed at least ten times. V gene TRBV6-5 combines with J gene TRBJ1-1; D possibly corresponds to TRBD1 (6 bases). Trimming pared 3 bases from V and 5 bases from J, leaving 16 bases between. This CDR3 region has 15 residues. CDR1 and CDR2 from the germline V gene are MNHEY and SVGAGI. This CDR3 reads CASSYVQGRRTEAFF. The CDR3, as DNA: TGTGCCAGCAGTTATGTCCAGGGGAGAAGGACTGAAGCTTTCTTT.

The rearrangement links TRBV5-1 to TRBJ2-2, with a weak D call TRBD1 (6 bases). Trimming shortened V by 1 base and J by 2 bases, and 9 bases separated the two germline ends. Germline V gene data show CDR1 as SGHRS and CDR2 as YFSETQ. CDR3 length: 15 residues. As DNA, the CDR3 is TGCGCCAGCAGCTTGTCCAGGGGAAACACCGGGGAGCTGTTTTTT. Its translation is CASSLSRGNTGELFF.

The CDR3 DNA sequence: TGTGCCAGCAGGAAGGGTTCTACCGACTACGAGCAGTACTTC. It yields the protein CASRKGSTDYEQYF. V and J are TRBV28 and TRBJ2-7; no clear D gene. Germline loops: CDR1 MDHEN, CDR2 SYDVKM. The CDR3 contains 14 residues. V gave up 6 bases and J gave up 3 bases, with 15 bases separating them.

This clonotype appeared many times. This chain links TRBV6-5 with TRBJ1-2; D ambiguous. Germline V gene data show CDR1 as MNHEY and CDR2 as SVGAGI. The length of the CDR3 is 15 residues. V was cut by 0 bases and J by 3 bases, with 11 bases left in between. CDR3 coding DNA: TGTGCCAGCAGTTACTCGCCCGCCAGCGACTATGGCTACACCTTC. Translating gives CASSYSPASDYGYTF.

This clonotype was recorded at least ten times. The chain is built from TRBV30 and TRBJ1-1; 7 nucleotides match TRBD1. Germline lookup yields CDR1 GTSNPN and CDR2 SVGIG (reference sequence). This CDR3 has 15 amino acids. With V trimmed by 3 bases and J by 0 bases, 7 bases remained unmatched. Here the CDR3 DNA reads TGTGCCTGGAGACCTCGGGACAGACTGAACACTGAAGCTTTCTTT. Amino acids: CAWRPRDRLNTEAFF.

Many counts were recorded for this clonotype. The genes are TRBV15 and TRBJ1-1; 7 bases agree with TRBD1. CDR1 and CDR2 from the germline V gene are LNHNV and YYDKDF (reference sequence). Trimming took 1 base from V and 0 from J; bases not matched to a gene: 17. This CDR3 spans 20 amino acids. The CDR3, as DNA: TGTGCCACCAGCAGAGCCCCGGGACAGCTTTCTGATAGTATGAACACTGAAGCTTTCTTT. Its protein product is CATSRAPGQLSDSMNTEAFF.

The J gene is TRBJ1-2, the V gene TRBV6-1; D remains ambiguous. V lost 0 bases to trimming and J lost 4 bases, with 6 bases between them. The CDR3 loop spans 13 amino acids. Germline V gene lookup returns CDR1 MNHNS and CDR2 SASEGT. The CDR3 nucleotides read TGTGCCAGCAGTGAAGCCGACGGCTATGGCTACACCTTC. The encoded protein is CASSEADGYGYTF.

This clonotype was recorded many times. This sequence joins TRBV20-1 and TRBJ1-5; D call uncertain. The CDR3 contains 13 residues. Trimming left V 6 bases short and J 4 bases short, with 13 bases between. Germline CDR1 DFQATT, CDR2 SNEGSKA (reference sequence). This CDR3 reads CSASVRVNQPQHF. CDR3 nucleotides: TGCAGTGCGAGCGTGCGGGTTAATCAGCCCCAGCATTTT.

In this sample, this clonotype turned up many times. This chain links TRBV6-5 with TRBJ1-2; 8 nucleotides line up with TRBD1. The ends lost 4 bases at V and 5 bases at J; junction bases unmatched: 6. Germline CDR1 MNHEY, CDR2 SVGAGI. The CDR3 is 14 amino acids. The CDR3 protein is CASSSNTGGYGYTF. The CDR3 region has the DNA TGTGCCAGCAGTTCAAATACAGGGGGTTATGGCTACACCTTC.

A note on this clonotype: One junction end disagrees with the germline gene, perhaps due to a read error. The CDR3 DNA reads TGTGCCGGCTCACCACCGGCTGGTATGAACACTGAAGCTTTCTTT. This encodes CAGSPPAGMNTEAFF. V gene TRBV18 combines with J gene TRBJ1-1, with D uncertain. The CDR3 has 15 amino acids. Germline CDR1 is KGHSH and CDR2 is LQKENI.